Each of the 10 T cell receptor beta chains below was sequenced from the same sample in a study of identical twins. TCRdb recomputed calls from the 5' RACE reads with MiXCR, one row per CDR3 protein. Of under 300,000 distinct CDR3 sequences in the sample, more than 13% are singletons; the top ten hold 8.8%. The sequencing sample was made of memory (CD45RO+) T cells sorted from blood. These TCRs come from a woman between 18 and 30 years old in good health.

This chain joins TRBV27 and TRBJ2-2, with TRBD2 as a possible D gene (6 bases). Germline CDR1 MNHEY, CDR2 SMNVEV (reference sequence). V lost 3 bases, J lost 7 bases, and 12 bases lay in between. The length of the CDR3 is 14 residues. This chain's CDR3 is CASSFNAEGGELFF. DNA for the CDR3: TGTGCCAGCAGTTTCAATGCGGAGGGCGGGGAGCTGTTTTTT.

The rearrangement uses TRBV3-1 and TRBJ2-5; 11 bases are a match to TRBD2. The V segment lost 10 bases and the J segment 5 bases; nucleotides outside the gene matches: 9. Germline CDR1 is LGHDT and CDR2 is YNNKEL (reference sequence). The CDR3 sequence is 14 residues long. For the CDR3, the DNA is TGTGCCACCTTAACTAGCGGGAGAAGTGAGACCCAGTACTTC. Translated, it gives CATLTSGRSETQYF.

The rearrangement joins TRBV20-1 to TRBJ1-1; D is perhaps TRBD1 (6 bases). V was trimmed by 6 bases and J by 4 bases, leaving 18 bases between them. The V gene's germline CDR1 is DFQATT and CDR2 SNEGSKA (reference sequence). This CDR3 comprises 14 residues. CDR3: CSATRRGPGTEAFF. The CDR3 DNA reads as TGCAGTGCGACCCGTCGGGGGCCAGGCACTGAAGCTTTCTTT.

Regarding this clonotype: It is unclear where the CDR3 begins or ends on the DNA, so no DNA is shown, and the CDR3 is as TCRdb lists it. The chain recombines TRBV4-1 with TRBJ1-4. Ends included, the CDR3 has 13 residues. The germline gives CDR1 MGHRA, CDR2 YSYEKL. The chain's CDR3 is CASSRLEREKLFF.

A word on this clonotype: Its ends do not fully match the called genes, so a read error is possible. The chain couples TRBV18 to TRBJ1-1; TRBD1 agrees at 7 bases. This CDR3 has 15 amino acids. Germline V CDR1 and CDR2: KGHSH, LQKENI. This CDR3 reads CASSPPSGGGREKLF. As DNA, the CDR3 is TGTGCCAGCTCACCACCTTCAGGGGGAGGGAGAGAGAAGCTCTTT.

This clonotype was picked up many times. The CDR3 reads CSPGGQFTNYGYTF. DNA for the CDR3: TGCAGTCCCGGAGGGCAGTTTACTAACTATGGCTACACCTTC. The chain recombines TRBV20-1 with TRBJ1-2; no definite D call. Trimming left V 8 bases short and J 0 bases short, with 16 bases between. The CDR3 is 14 residues long. Germline V gives CDR1 DFQATT, CDR2 SNEGSKA (reference sequence).

This clonotype has only a few counts. Here the CDR3 reads CASSPTGGGMNIQYF. CDR3 nucleotide sequence: TGTGCCAGCAGTCCAACCGGCGGGGGGATGAACATTCAGTACTTC. The chain employs TRBV27 and TRBJ2-4; 8 nucleotides agree with TRBD2. Germline trimming cut 5 bases from V and 7 bases from J; bases unmatched to any gene: 10. The CDR3 sequence is 15 residues long. Germline CDR1 MNHEY, CDR2 SMNVEV (reference sequence).

The chain is built from TRBV11-2 and TRBJ2-7; 7 bases match TRBD2. V lost 2 bases and J lost 1; bases outside the gene matches: 2. CDR3 size: 14 residues. Germline-derived CDR1 and CDR2 are SGHAT and FQNNGV. CDR3 sequence reads: CASSLLGGSYEQYF. The CDR3, as DNA: TGTGCCAGCAGCTTATTGGGGGGGTCCTACGAGCAGTACTTC. Combining the CDR3 with reference TRBV11-2 and TRBJ2-7 gives the whole variable domain EAGVAQSPRYKIIEKRQSVAFWCNPISGHATLYWYQQILGQGPKLLIQFQNNGVVDDSQLPKDRFSAERLKGVDSTLKIQPAKLEDSAVYLCASSLLGGSYEQYFGPGTRLTVT.

There are a few counts of this clonotype. CDR3 sequence (DNA): TGTGCCAGCAGCTTAGCGTGGCAGGGGACTGAAGCTTTCTTT. Translation gives CASSLAWQGTEAFF. The chain carries TRBV7-8 and TRBJ1-1, with a tentative D call TRBD1 (6 bases). The germline V and J ends were trimmed by 0 bases and 5 bases, with 10 bases remaining between them. The length of the CDR3 is 14 residues. The germline V gene has CDR1 SGHVS and CDR2 FQNEAQ.

This clonotype was counted only a few times. The rearrangement uses TRBV2 and TRBJ2-2; unclear D gene. This CDR3 contains 14 residues. Germline CDR1 reads SNHLY; CDR2 reads FYNNEI. V was shortened by 8 bases and J by 1 base, with 11 bases between the two germline ends. The CDR3 region is CASRRQENTGELFF. CDR3 nucleotides: TGTGCCAGCCGAAGGCAGGAGAACACCGGGGAGCTGTTTTTT.